One T cell receptor (beta chain) is described in this entry. Some clones are missing from TCRdb's copy, which holds only in-frame ones; the method was immunoSEQ multiplex PCR. The sample contains approximately 85,000 clones, approximately 93% of which appear only once. This sample is drawn from a study of T cell changes during pregnancy in multiple sclerosis. The CDR3 is made up of 18 amino acids. Germline CDR1 MGHDK, CDR2 SYGVNS. The ends lost 3 bases at V and 0 bases at J; junction bases unmatched: 6. Material: peripheral blood, obtained in the first trimester of pregnancy. This TCR was recovered from a female donor with multiple sclerosis, enrolled in a pregnancy study. The chain is built from TRBV25-1 and TRBJ2-3, with TRBD2 matching over 13 bases. The CDR3 protein is CASSDKRLAGGSTDTQYF. Here the CDR3 DNA reads TGTGCCAGCAGTGATAAAAGACTAGCGGGGGGCAGCACAGATACGCAGTATTTT.